This paragraph covers one T cell receptor (beta chain) sequence. This clonotype was picked up a small number of times. No antigen is known for it. No base quality information exists; no much larger clone differs at one position. This entry is derived from a study of T cells after yellow fever vaccination (dated by TCRdb to between 2019 and 2020). Concerning the study at large: Libraries from fractions with low cell numbers were prepared with the SMART-Seq v4 Ultra Low Input RNA kit. Blood was collected at multiple timepoints before and after primary and secondary immunization, and bulk PBMC replicates and cell subsets were isolated. Bulk TCR alpha and beta repertoires were sequenced longitudinally to track T-cell clones before and after primary and booster YFV17D yellow fever vaccination. The cohort comprised two healthy male donors, one aged 18 to 30 and one aged 30 to 40 years. Overall study outcomes, separate from this receptor: Computational filtering was required because FACS-sorted repertoires could contain abundant contaminating clonotypes from the bulk population. The secondary T-cell response was weaker than the primary response but faster, peaking on day 5 instead of day 15. After the booster, most of the clones that had expanded following primary vaccination were detected again (96% of CD4 and around 88% of CD8), which suggests that memory was broadly maintained. A small fraction of clonotypes showed up in both the CD4 and CD8 compartments, probably as a result of convergent recombination. The study included only two donors, which limits how far the findings can be generalized.

The treatment or condition label, read with the paper, signifies: live attenuated yellow fever vaccine strain. At each blood-draw timepoint, two biological replicates of bulk PBMCs were obtained. PBMCs were isolated from peripheral blood using a standard Ficoll-Paque protocol. TriZol was used to extract RNA from bulk PBMCs, CD4 and CD8 fractions, and dextramer-positive and dextramer-negative fractions. The germline V gene (reference sequence) gives CDR1 as LGHDT and CDR2 as YNNKEL. Measured from the cysteine to the phenylalanine, the CDR3 is 15 residues long. The kept DNA is CDR3 alone, 45 bases in frame from the first base. Here V drops 0 bases and J drops 8 bases, and the junction holds 6 bases not matched to any gene. TCR cDNA was synthesized by 5'RACE template switching, which introduced a universal primer site and unique molecular identifiers. Priming of cDNA synthesis was performed from both the TCR alpha and TCR beta constant segments. Libraries were amplified in two PCR steps, with sample barcodes and sequencing adapters added in the second step. Sequencing of libraries was performed on Illumina HiSeq 2500 (2x100 bp) or NovaSeq (2x150 bp). As for the original processing: Demultiplexing of reads and collapsing into UMI consensus sequences were performed with MIGEC, and V(D)J alignment was carried out with MiXCR. Vaccine-responding clonotypes were defined with edgeR using replicate PBMC samples, requiring FDR below 0.01 and a log2 fold change above 5 up to day 15. Bulk clonotypes were assigned CD4 or CD8 identity according to which sequenced CD4 or CD8 repertoire held them at higher abundance. TCRdb cleaned the public reads at Q25 with fastp, built clones with MiXCR and kept in-frame beta chains. Each entry merges the rows of one CDR3 protein and shows their most common DNA and genes. These V and J calls are TCRdb output, not the study's own analysis. For this sample there are around 610,000 distinct CDR3 sequences; about 13% appear just once. About 14% of the sample comes from the top ten.

The clonotype was recovered from a man aged 30 to 45 who received the YFV17D yellow fever vaccine. The chain is assembled from TRBV3-1 and TRBJ1-2, with TRBD1 identical over 10 junction bases. The starting material was PBMCs, obtained on the day of the yellow fever booster vaccination. The bases read TGTGCCAGCAGCCAAGAATGGGACAGGGGAGGAGGCTACACCTTC. It is translated as CASSQEWDRGGGYTF.